This paragraph covers one TCR beta chain sequence. Its antigen is undetermined. Clones were sequenced by immunoSEQ multiplex PCR, and TCRdb holds only the in-frame ones, with some missing. This table holds 50,000 to 70,000 clones, approximately 87% found once. The time point here: week 23, last vaccination. Doses consisted of 300 ug of mutant IDH1 20-mer peptide each, paired with topical imiquimod. This specimen comes from a study of a mutant IDH1 vaccine in newly diagnosed glioma. At the level of the study: The sex distribution of treated patients was about 62% male and approximately 40% female, with a mean age of roughly 40 years. Radiotherapy, temozolomide, or both had been given previously, and both were given to most.

Study outcomes and limitations: Across multiple MHC alleles, 80% to 95% of patients had vaccine-induced responses. Pseudoprogression apparently lacked any relation to changes in top peripheral T cell clonotypes.

The CDR3 length is 13 residues. CDR1 is MNHEY, CDR2 SVGAGI, per germline. Trimming took 2 bases from V and 4 from J, leaving 8 bases between them. The rearrangement joins TRBV6-5 to TRBJ1-2; a weak D match, TRBD1 (5 bases). Sample: PBMCs, taken from a glioma patient whose treatment included an IDH1 peptide vaccine. The sequence was collected from a man aged 18 to 30 with glioma. In DNA, the CDR3 is TGTGCCAGCAGTTACAGGCAGGGCTATGGCTACACCTTC. Translating gives CASSYRQGYGYTF.